This T cell receptor beta chain was documented in a study of T cells in Graves' hyperthyroidism and ophthalmopathy. Findings and caveats of the study: Most expanded thyroid clonotypes above 0.001 recurred in blood. A 13 V-J model separated ophthalmopathy from stable hyperthyroidism.

Researchers amplified the TCR beta CDR3 regions from RNA transcripts. During a first-round RT-PCR of the TCR CDR3, the HTBI primer set was used. TCRdb itself ran the multiplex PCR reads through MiXCR, one entry per CDR3 protein. The sample includes around 350,000 distinct CDR3 sequences, 13% to 15% of them seen just once. Diagnosis relied on clinical symptoms, serum thyroxine and TRAb, thyroid ultrasound and orbital computed tomography. On this clonotype itself: Antigen unknown.

Looked up from germline, CDR1 is MDHEN and CDR2 is SYDVKM. The CDR3 is 17 residues long. After removal of 2 bases from V and 1 base from J, the junction contained 2 bases not matched to a gene. V is TRBV28 and J is TRBJ2-5; TRBD2 agrees at 15 bases. Sequencing was carried out using blood. This receptor was taken from a woman aged 55-70 years with Graves' ophthalmopathy. The CDR3 loop reads CASSLGLAGGAQETQYF. CDR3 DNA sequence: TGTGCCAGCAGTTTAGGACTAGCGGGAGGGGCCCAAGAGACCCAGTACTTC.